The rows below give T cell receptor beta chains drawn from one sample of a study of regulatory T cells in long-lasting Graves disease. TCRdb itself ran the multiplex PCR reads through MiXCR, one entry per CDR3 protein. Of about 290,000 distinct CDR3 sequences in the sample, around 20% were seen once. The sample consisted of peripheral blood mononuclear cells (PBMCs), taken when the disease was refractory, from a patient treated with antithyroid drugs. Receptor source: a female donor with Graves disease. Both conserved end residues are trimmed from each CDR3.

V gene,J gene,CDR3 protein
TRBV28,TRBJ1-2,ASSFFPGTDGYT
TRBV6-2/TRBV6-3,TRBJ1-2,ASSYPQAGQGYGYT
TRBV13,TRBJ2-7,ASSLGLALRPYEQY
TRBV19,TRBJ1-2,ASSSLLTENYGYT
TRBV19,TRBJ1-1,ASSTSGTAEAF
TRBV29-1,TRBJ2-2,SVPWGPHTGELF
TRBV7-2,TRBJ1-6,ASSPQGSEMSPLH
TRBV7-2,TRBJ2-2,ASSATAVNTGELF
TRBV6-1,TRBJ2-7,ASSASGRGYEQY
TRBV20-1,TRBJ2-5,RASGGGEETQY
TRBV11-2,TRBJ1-3,ASSLIRGRGNTIY
TRBV29-1,TRBJ1-1,SVPGRQNTEAF
TRBV7-9,TRBJ2-7,ASSLPGGAYEQY
TRBV29-1,TRBJ2-6,SVAPSGANVLT
TRBV11-2,TRBJ2-1,ASSLATGSYNEQF
TRBV6-1,TRBJ2-7,ASSRFPGQGTYEQY
TRBV3-1,TRBJ2-7,ASSRETGTYEQY
TRBV5-8,TRBJ2-3,ASSQSWGVLAGADTQY
TRBV27,TRBJ2-7,ASSSPGLAVDEQY
TRBV25-1,TRBJ1-1,ASSVTGMNTEAF
TRBV20-1,TRBJ1-5,SASRSGFNQPQH
TRBV6-2/TRBV6-3,TRBJ2-5,ASSSSPGGLEETQY
TRBV28,TRBJ2-6,ASSGQGDSGANVLT
TRBV3-1,TRBJ2-7,ASSQGTVTYEQY
TRBV6-1,TRBJ2-2,ASGERDITGELF
TRBV18,TRBJ1-1,ASSPPAGRAEAF